These T cell receptor beta chains were read from a single sample in a study of T cell changes during pregnancy in multiple sclerosis. Sequenced by immunoSEQ multiplex PCR; TCRdb stores in-frame clones only, minus some. Here the sample spans under 60,000 clones, roughly 92% being singletons. The input for sequencing was CD4+ T cells from peripheral blood mononuclear cells, taken in the second trimester of pregnancy. All receptors derive from a female donor in good health, enrolled as a control in a pregnancy study. CDR3s include the opening cysteine and the closing phenylalanine or tryptophan. The D gene is left open where the match is weak. Expanded clones get a size class; other rows say once, few or many, or leave the size out.

>TRBD2|.|TRBJ2-1|TRBV11-2
CASSVLAGGRDEQFF
TGTGCCAGCAGCGTCCTAGCGGGGGGCCGGGATGAGCAGTTCTTC
>.|.|TRBJ2-5|TRBV5-1
CASSSVREETQYF
TGCGCCAGCAGCTCGGTGAGGGAAGAGACCCAGTACTTC
>.|.|TRBJ1-2|TRBV19
CASRGTIANYGYTF
TGTGCCAGTAGGGGGACAATCGCTAACTATGGCTACACCTTC
>TRBD1|.|TRBJ2-2|TRBV18
CASSLGQGLSGELFF
TGTGCCAGCTCACTAGGACAGGGTCTCTCCGGGGAGCTGTTTTTT
>.|.|TRBJ1-1|TRBV4-2
CASSQDSSWTEAFF
TGTGCCAGCAGCCAAGATTCCAGTTGGACTGAAGCTTTCTTT
>TRBD1|.|TRBJ1-5|TRBV5-6
CASSSTGIQPQHF
TGTGCCAGCAGCTCGACAGGGATTCAGCCCCAGCATTTT
>TRBD1|.|TRBJ1-2|TRBV13
CASSPDRGQGYGYTF
TGTGCCAGCAGCCCCGACAGGGGGCAGGGCTATGGCTACACCTTC
>TRBD1|.|TRBJ2-2|TRBV7-3
CASSLFGQGDTGELFF
TGTGCCAGCAGCTTATTTGGACAGGGGGACACCGGGGAGCTGTTTTTT
>TRBD1|once|TRBJ2-1|TRBV2
CASNGQGNEQFF
TGTGCCAGCAACGGACAGGGGAATGAGCAGTTCTTC
>.|.|TRBJ2-1|TRBV5-6
CASSLPGDRYNEQFF
TGTGCCAGCAGCCTTCCCGGCGACAGGTACAATGAGCAGTTCTTC
>TRBD2|.|TRBJ2-3|TRBV10-3
CAISDRAGGNTDTQYF
TGTGCCATCAGTGATCGAGCGGGGGGGAACACAGATACGCAGTATTTT
>.|.|TRBJ1-4|TRBV12-5
CASGWIDRSATNEKLFF
TGTGCTAGTGGTTGGATCGACAGATCTGCAACTAATGAAAAACTGTTTTTT
>TRBD1|few|TRBJ1-4|TRBV30
CAWSPPGTGGREKLFF
TGTGCCTGGAGCCCCCCAGGTACAGGGGGTCGGGAAAAACTGTTTTTT
>.|.|TRBJ2-3|TRBV6-6
CASSQRGGASTDTQYF
TGTGCCAGCAGTCAACGTGGGGGGGCCTCTACAGATACGCAGTATTTT
>TRBD1|.|TRBJ1-1|TRBV6-1
CASSTDRDHTEAFF
TGTGCCAGCAGTACAGACAGGGATCACACTGAAGCTTTCTTT
>.|.|TRBJ1-1|TRBV7-9
CASSPTGGAVTEAFF
TGTGCCAGCAGCCCGACGGGGGGTGCGGTCACTGAAGCTTTCTTT
>TRBD1|many|TRBJ1-2|TRBV5-4
CASSRTGEGYTF
TGTGCCAGCAGCCGGACAGGGGAAGGCTACACCTTC
>.|.|TRBJ2-7|TRBV6-6
CASKPTGYEQYF
TGTGCCAGCAAGCCGACAGGCTACGAGCAGTACTTC
>TRBD1|.|TRBJ1-2|TRBV13
CASSLGQGAHTNYGYTF
TGTGCCAGCAGCTTAGGCCAGGGGGCGCATACAAACTATGGCTACACCTTC
>.|.|TRBJ1-2|TRBV9
CASSVGQIPNYGYTF
TGTGCCAGCAGCGTAGGACAGATACCTAACTATGGCTACACCTTC
>.|.|TRBJ2-1|TRBV5-4
CASSHGGSDSSYNEQFF
TGTGCCAGCAGCCACGGGGGATCGGATAGCTCCTACAATGAGCAGTTCTTC
>TRBD2|.|TRBJ2-2|TRBV4-3
CASSQVTSGGANTGELFF
TGCGCCAGCAGCCAAGTTACTAGCGGGGGAGCGAACACCGGGGAGCTGTTTTTT
>.|.|TRBJ1-1|TRBV6-5
CASSYSSRGMNTEAFF
TGTGCCAGCAGTTACTCATCTCGGGGGATGAACACTGAAGCTTTCTTT
>.|once|TRBJ2-7|TRBV27
CASSLSPGGQLSSYEQYF
TGTGCCAGCAGTTTATCACCCGGGGGACAGTTGAGCTCCTACGAGCAGTACTTC
>.|once|TRBJ1-1|TRBV19
CASREVRNTEAFF
TGTGCCAGTCGGGAGGTTCGGAACACTGAAGCTTTCTTT
>.|.|TRBJ2-7|TRBV11-2
CASSLGQGSTYEQYF
TGTGCCAGCAGCTTAGGGCAGGGGAGCACCTACGAGCAGTACTTC
>.|.|TRBJ2-3|TRBV7-3
CASSLIAGSSTDTQYF
TGTGCCAGCAGCTTAATCGCGGGGTCTAGCACAGATACGCAGTATTTT
>TRBD1|once|TRBJ2-3|TRBV19
CASSTRQGGTDTQYF
TGTGCCAGTAGTACCCGACAGGGGGGGACAGATACGCAGTATTTT
>.|.|TRBJ1-2|TRBV18
CASSPLREGYTF
TGTGCCAGCTCACCGTTGAGGGAAGGCTACACCTTC
>TRBD2|.|TRBJ2-7|TRBV2
CASNLAVYEQYF
TGTGCCAGCAACCTAGCGGTCTACGAGCAGTACTTC
>TRBD1|.|TRBJ1-2|TRBV6-1
CASSEGGGGYGGYTF
TGTGCCAGCAGTGAAGGAGGAGGGGGCTATGGTGGCTACACCTTC
>.|.|TRBJ2-3|TRBV2
CASSYSTDTQYF
TGTGCCAGCAGTTATAGCACAGATACGCAGTATTTT
>TRBD2|.|TRBJ2-3|TRBV19
CATRLAGSGDTQYF
TGTGCCACGCGACTAGCGGGCTCCGGAGATACGCAGTATTTT
>.|.|TRBJ1-4|TRBV30
CAWSGGANEKLFF
TGTGCCTGGAGTGGGGGGGCTAATGAAAAACTGTTTTTT
>.|once|TRBJ1-1|TRBV7-2
CASSLGGMNTEAFF
TGTGCCAGCAGCTTGGGGGGGATGAACACTGAAGCTTTCTTT
>TRBD2|.|TRBJ2-3|TRBV7-9
CASSYGTRSTDTQYF
TGTGCCAGCAGCTATGGGACTAGATCCACAGATACGCAGTATTTT
>.|.|TRBJ1-4|TRBV6-6
CASSRESGIEKLFF
TGTGCCAGCAGTCGCGAATCGGGAATTGAAAAACTGTTTTTT
>TRBD2|.|TRBJ2-1|TRBV19
CASTAGGLASNEQFF
TGTGCCAGCACGGCAGGGGGACTAGCGTCTAATGAGCAGTTCTTC
>.|.|TRBJ2-6|TRBV18
CASSPAGANVLTF
TGTGCCAGCTCACCAGCGGGGGCCAACGTCCTGACTTTC
>TRBD1|.|TRBJ2-3|TRBV7-3
CASSLQGGQDTQYF
TGTGCCAGCAGCTTACAAGGGGGCCAAGATACGCAGTATTTT
>TRBD2|.|TRBJ2-2|TRBV4-2
CASSPRASGGVNTGELFF
TGTGCCAGCAGTCCCCGGGCTAGCGGGGGGGTGAACACCGGGGAGCTGTTTTTT
>.|once|TRBJ2-1|TRBV5-1
CASSFPSGGNEQFF
TGCGCCAGCAGCTTTCCGTCCGGAGGCAATGAGCAGTTCTTC
>TRBD1|.|TRBJ2-5|TRBV10-3
CAISEAGQGTQYF
TGTGCCATCAGTGAGGCGGGACAGGGGACCCAGTACTTC
>TRBD1|once|TRBJ1-1|TRBV5-6
CASSRGQGEAFF
TGTGCCAGCAGCCGCGGACAGGGTGAAGCTTTCTTT
>TRBD1|.|TRBJ1-5|TRBV7-2
CASSSGQGSNQPQHF
TGTGCCAGCAGCTCTGGACAGGGAAGCAATCAGCCCCAGCATTTT
>TRBD2|.|TRBJ2-1|TRBV7-8
CASSFTTSGGVFSNEQFF
TGTGCCAGCAGCTTCACGACTAGCGGGGGGGTTTTTAGTAATGAGCAGTTCTTC
>TRBD1|.|TRBJ2-3|TRBV30
CAWRRDRGPTLHTQYF
TGTGCCTGGAGGAGGGACAGGGGCCCGACCCTGCATACGCAGTATTTT
>TRBD2|.|TRBJ2-3|TRBV9
CASSTGLASVDTQYF
TGTGCCAGCAGCACAGGACTAGCTAGCGTAGATACGCAGTATTTT
>.|.|TRBJ2-7|TRBV11-3
CASSLGAAAYEQYF
TGTGCCAGCAGCTTAGGGGCAGCGGCCTACGAGCAGTACTTC
>TRBD1|.|TRBJ1-2|TRBV6-6
CASSPRGTLHGYTF
TGTGCCAGCAGCCCCAGGGGGACGCTCCATGGCTACACCTTC
>.|.|TRBJ2-1|TRBV15
CATSRAGAPYNEQFF
TGTGCCACCAGCAGAGCAGGGGCCCCTTACAATGAGCAGTTCTTC
>.|.|TRBJ2-5|TRBV6-1
CASSENRVETQYF
TGTGCCAGCAGTGAGAACAGGGTGGAGACCCAGTACTTC